The 32 T cell receptor beta chains below all came from one sample that was sequenced in a study of T-cell memory formation after mild COVID-19. One entry per CDR3 protein results from TCRdb running MiXCR on the 5' RACE reads. Of around 340,000 distinct CDR3 sequences listed, approximately 15% are singletons. The sequenced sample consisted of PBMCs or a T cell subset sorted from them (not recorded which). These receptors all stem from a man aged 18 to 30 who had mild COVID-19 (a few samples of this study predate the infection). Cell type and time point are not known.

The J gene is TRBJ2-1, the V gene TRBV12-3 or TRBV12-4, with D unresolved. The CDR3 totals 14 residues. V was cut by 3 bases and J by 7 bases, with 13 bases left in between. CDR3 protein: CASSFPAKVNEQFF. The DNA of the CDR3 is TGTGCCAGCAGTTTCCCGGCCAAGGTAAATGAGCAGTTCTTC.

This clonotype came up a few times. The chain couples TRBV29-1 to TRBJ1-2; unclear D gene. The CDR3 loop spans 12 amino acids. Trimming left V 4 bases short and J 5 bases short, with 11 bases between. Per germline, CDR1 SQVTM and CDR2 ANQGSEA. The CDR3 spells CSVGLGDYGYTF. CDR3 DNA: TGCAGCGTTGGCTTGGGTGATTATGGCTACACCTTC.

This clonotype was counted a few times. The chain is built from TRBV7-8 and TRBJ2-7, with 12 bases aligning to TRBD2. Trimming removed 4 bases from V and 0 bases from J; junction bases left unmatched: 13. The CDR3 consists of 19 residues. The germline V gene has CDR1 SGHVS and CDR2 FQNEAQ. CDR3 nucleotides: TGTGCCAGCAGCTCTTGGAGTGGACTAGCGGGGTTCAGCTCCTACGAGCAGTACTTC. Translated, it gives CASSSWSGLAGFSSYEQYF.

This clonotype has a count of ten or more. This chain joins TRBV7-3 and TRBJ2-3, with 8 bases that match TRBD2. From germline, CDR1 is SGHTA and CDR2 FQGTGA. CDR3 length equals 14 residues. V lost 5 bases to trimming and J lost 5 bases; unmatched junction nucleotides: 6. The CDR3: CASSLGSGGDTQYF. The DNA for the CDR3 is TGTGCCAGCAGCCTCGGAAGCGGGGGAGATACGCAGTATTTT.

In this sample, this clonotype turned up many times. The rearrangement uses TRBV7-9 and TRBJ2-1; D remains ambiguous. CDR1 is SEHNR, CDR2 FQNEAQ, per germline (reference sequence). The CDR3 is made up of 13 amino acids. With 1 base removed from V and 3 bases from J, the gap between germline ends came to 4 bases. DNA of the CDR3: TGTGCCAGCAGCTTAGTCGGCTACAATGAGCAGTTCTTC. It is translated as CASSLVGYNEQFF.

Only a few counts were recorded for this clonotype. The chain links TRBV7-9 to TRBJ1-2; D gene unclear. CDR1 SEHNR and CDR2 FQNEAQ come from the germline V gene (reference sequence). This CDR3 has 14 amino acids. Trimming cost V 7 bases and J 3 bases, with 15 bases left between them. Here the CDR3 DNA reads TGTGCCAGCACCGAACCCGGCGCCCACTATGGCTACACCTTC. Its translation: CASTEPGAHYGYTF.

The V gene is TRBV10-3, the J gene TRBJ1-4; D might be TRBD1 (6 bases). This CDR3 has 16 residues. V was pared by 10 bases and J by 0 bases, with 18 bases between. Germline loops: CDR1 ENHRY, CDR2 SYGVKD. CDR3 nucleotides: TGTGCCACGACCCGACAGGCTACTTCAACTAATGAAAAACTGTTTTTT. Protein product: CATTRQATSTNEKLFF.

This clonotype was observed a handful of times. The chain links TRBV7-9 to TRBJ2-7, with 9 bases matching TRBD2. This CDR3 has 16 amino acids. CDR1 is SEHNR and CDR2 is FQNEAQ in the germline V gene (reference sequence). V gave up 4 bases and J gave up 0 bases; unmatched junction bases: 7. In DNA form, the CDR3 reads TGTGCCAGCAGCTCCTACAGCGGGGGGCCCTCCTACGAGCAGTACGTC. This translates into CASSSYSGGPSYEQYV.

The CDR3 reads CASSQIQDSYEQYF. The CDR3 nucleotides read TGCGCCAGCAGCCAGATCCAGGACTCCTACGAGCAGTACTTC. This chain joins TRBV4-1 and TRBJ2-7, with no clear D. The CDR3 covers 14 residues. Germline loops: CDR1 MGHRA, CDR2 YSYEKL. Trimming removed 3 bases at V and 0 bases at J, with 9 bases between.

This sequence joins TRBV27 and TRBJ2-7; D possibly corresponds to TRBD1 (5 bases). The germline V gene has CDR1 MNHEY and CDR2 SMNVEV (reference sequence). The ends were cut back, 5 bases at V and 5 bases at J, with 7 bases in the middle. This CDR3 has 11 residues. The CDR3 region has the DNA TGTGCCAGCAGTGAAGGGGACGAGCAGTACTTC. Translated: CASSEGDEQYF.

This clonotype was counted only a few times. The chain joins TRBV4-3 to TRBJ2-2; 7 bases match TRBD1. With V trimmed by 2 bases and J by 0 bases, 6 bases remained unmatched. Germline-derived CDR1 and CDR2 are LGHNA and YSLEER. CDR3 length: 17 amino acids. The CDR3 reads CASSQSPTGSNTGELFF. CDR3 DNA sequence: TGCGCCAGCAGCCAATCCCCGACAGGGTCGAACACCGGGGAGCTGTTTTTT.

This clonotype was found a few times. The chain recombines TRBV23-1 with TRBJ2-5, with 7 positions matching TRBD1. TRBV23-1 is classed as an ORF, of uncertain function. Losses at the gene ends were 6 bases for V and 4 bases for J; bases not matched to a gene: 11. The CDR3 is 15 residues long. CDR3 in DNA: TGCGCCAGCAGCCTTCGACAGGGTGGAGGAGAGACCCAGTACTTC. Amino acid sequence: CASSLRQGGGETQYF.

This clonotype was observed many times. The chain recombines TRBV7-6 with TRBJ2-3; a weak D match, TRBD2 (5 bases). The CDR3 covers 12 residues. V was cut by 5 bases and J by 3 bases, with 6 bases left in between. Germline-derived CDR1 and CDR2 are SGHVS and FNYEAQ. The CDR3 nucleotides are TGTGCCAGCAGCCGGGGTACAGATACGCAGTATTTT. It yields the protein CASSRGTDTQYF.

The chain is built from TRBV7-9 and TRBJ2-7; 9 bases line up with TRBD2. Germline V gene lookup returns CDR1 SEHNR and CDR2 FQNEAQ (reference sequence). The V gene end was trimmed by 5 bases and the J gene end by 5 bases; junction bases not matched to a gene: 10. The CDR3 extends over 15 amino acids. The CDR3 protein is CASSRERGASDEQYF. CDR3 in DNA: TGTGCCAGCAGCCGGGAGCGGGGGGCCTCTGACGAGCAGTACTTC.

At least ten counts were recorded for this clonotype. The chain uses TRBV4-3 and TRBJ1-4, with 10 bases identical to TRBD1. Germline V CDR1 and CDR2: LGHNA, YSLEER. V trimming: 5 bases; J trimming: 6 bases; junction bases outside the gene matches: 9. The CDR3 is made up of 16 amino acids. The CDR3 protein is CASSSQPGQGDEKLFF. The CDR3 DNA follows: TGCGCCAGCAGCAGCCAACCCGGACAGGGGGATGAAAAACTGTTTTTT.

This chain links TRBV11-2 with TRBJ1-2; possible D gene TRBD1, 5 bases. CDR1 and CDR2 (germline): SGHAT, FQNNGV. The CDR3 runs 16 residues. Between the trimmed V and J ends, which lost 5 bases and 8 bases, there was a span of 24 bases. CDR3 residues: CASSPESSWGIGGYTF. The CDR3 DNA reads TGTGCCAGCAGCCCCGAGTCAAGTTGGGGGATCGGAGGCTACACCTTC.

This clonotype has ten or more counts. The CDR3 spells CASSLERSGTEAFF. DNA of the CDR3: TGTGCCAGCAGCTTAGAGCGCAGCGGCACTGAAGCTTTCTTT. The rearrangement joins TRBV7-2 to TRBJ1-1; D unresolved. CDR1 SGHTA and CDR2 FQGNSA come from the germline V gene. Trimming removed 1 base from V and 4 bases from J, with 10 bases in between. The length of the CDR3 is 14 residues.

Here the CDR3 DNA reads TGCAGCGTAACCGAGATGAACACCGGGGAGCTGTTTTTT. Translation: CSVTEMNTGELFF. V is TRBV29-1 and J is TRBJ2-2; D is undetermined. The germline CDR1 and CDR2 sequences are SQVTM and ANQGSEA. Deletions cut 6 bases from V and 1 base from J, with 9 bases between. The CDR3 consists of 13 residues.

This clonotype was found a few times. The V gene is TRBV28, the J gene TRBJ2-5; TRBD1 matches 7 bases. Germline CDR1 reads MDHEN; CDR2 reads SYDVKM. The junction had 9 bases not matched to a gene; V was cut back by 6 bases and J by 5 bases. This CDR3 is 14 amino acids long. CDR3 bases: TGTGCCAGCAGGGTACAGGGGTACGTGGAGACCCAGTACTTC. Protein: CASRVQGYVETQYF.

The genes are TRBV15 and TRBJ2-3; 9 positions match TRBD2. Germline V gene lookup returns CDR1 LNHNV and CDR2 YYDKDF (reference sequence). Trimming took 1 base from V and 2 from J; bases not matched to a gene: 7. There are 17 residues in the CDR3. The CDR3 loop reads CATSRGRLAVNTDTQYF. The CDR3 nucleotides read TGTGCCACCAGCAGAGGCAGACTAGCGGTTAACACAGATACGCAGTATTTT.

The chain carries TRBV7-3 and TRBJ1-6; D unclear. Trimming stripped 3 bases from V and 2 bases from J, with 5 bases between. The CDR3 is 14 amino acids. Germline loops: CDR1 SGHTA, CDR2 FQGTGA. The CDR3 region has the DNA TGTGCCAGCAGCTTTGAGCCCTATAATTCACCCCTCCACTTT. It specifies CASSFEPYNSPLHF.

J is TRBJ2-3 and V is TRBV7-2; D is unclear. V dropped 1 base and J dropped 1 base, with 6 bases sitting between them. The CDR3 consists of 14 residues. The germline gives CDR1 SGHTA, CDR2 FQGNSA. CDR3 coding DNA: TGTGCCAGCAGCTTAGACGCTGGCACAGATACGCAGTATTTT. It encodes CASSLDAGTDTQYF.

J is TRBJ1-3 and V is TRBV12-5; D is ambiguous. V lost 3 bases and J 1 base, leaving 7 bases between the germline ends. Per the germline V gene, CDR1 is LGHNT and CDR2 is FRNRAP. The CDR3 runs 14 residues. Written as DNA, the CDR3 is TGTGCTAGTGGTTTCGGGGTTTCTGGAAACACCATATATTTT. This encodes CASGFGVSGNTIYF. Full variable domain (remainder filled in from reference TRBV12-5 and TRBJ1-3): DARVTQTPRHKVTEMGQEVTMRCQPILGHNTVFWYRQTMMQGLELLAYFRNRAPLDDSGMPKDRFSAEMPDATLATLKIQPSEPRDSAVYFCASGFGVSGNTIYFGEGSWLTVV.

This clonotype was counted between two and nine times. This chain connects TRBV7-9 to TRBJ1-2; 9 bases fit TRBD1. V lost 5 bases to trimming and J lost 4 bases; unmatched junction nucleotides: 2. The CDR3 spans 13 residues. The germline CDR1 and CDR2 sequences are SEHNR and FQNEAQ (reference sequence). CDR3 nucleotide sequence: TGTGCCAGCAGCACACAGGGGGCCTATGGCTACACCTTC. Protein sequence: CASSTQGAYGYTF.

This clonotype was recorded a few times. The genes are TRBV6-5 and TRBJ1-5, with 7 bases that match TRBD1. CDR1 and CDR2 from the germline V gene are MNHEY and SVGAGI. This CDR3 has 16 amino acids. The V segment lost 4 bases and the J segment 0 bases; nucleotides outside the gene matches: 6. The CDR3 DNA reads as TGTGCCAGCAGTTCGCGATACAGGGGTAGCAATCAGCCCCAGCATTTT. Protein sequence: CASSSRYRGSNQPQHF.

The genes are TRBV5-1 and TRBJ2-1, with unresolved D. The CDR3 is 15 amino acids. Germline loops: CDR1 SGHRS, CDR2 YFSETQ. V lost 0 bases, J lost 6 bases, and 13 bases lay in between. CDR3 amino acids: CASSLVGDRANEQFF. Written as DNA, the CDR3 is TGCGCCAGCAGCTTGGTGGGCGATAGGGCCAATGAGCAGTTCTTC. Supplemented by reference TRBV5-1 and TRBJ2-1, the full variable domain reads KAGVTQTPRYLIKTRGQQVTLSCSPISGHRSVSWYQQTPGQGLQFLFEYFSETQRNKGNFPGRFSGRQFSNSRSEMNVSTLELGDSALYLCASSLVGDRANEQFFGPGTRLTVL.

This clonotype was seen more than once but under ten times. CDR3 sequence reads: CSLGLAGNTDTQYF. CDR3 DNA: TGCAGTCTCGGACTAGCGGGGAATACAGATACGCAGTATTTT. The chain carries TRBV20-1 and TRBJ2-3; TRBD2 matches 12 bases. Losses at the gene ends were 8 bases for V and 3 bases for J; bases not matched to a gene: 6. CDR1 is DFQATT, CDR2 SNEGSKA, per germline (reference sequence). The length of the CDR3 is 14 residues.

This clonotype showed up many times. This sequence joins TRBV6-6 and TRBJ2-5; no clear D gene. Germline CDR1 reads MNHNY; CDR2 reads SVGAGI (reference sequence). The V gene lost 7 bases and the J gene lost 5 bases, with 11 bases spanning the gap. The CDR3 covers 12 residues. The DNA of the CDR3 is TGTGCCAGCACCCGACCCATGGAGACCCAGTACTTC. Amino acids: CASTRPMETQYF.

This clonotype turned up a few times. An end of the junction differs from the germline gene, which may be a read error. The rearrangement joins TRBV4-2 to TRBJ1-1, with 9 bases matching TRBD1. CDR3 length: 15 amino acids. From germline, CDR1 is LGHNA and CDR2 YNFKEQ. The CDR3 sequence is CASSPGTGMGTEAFF. The DNA of the CDR3 is TGTGCCAGTAGCCCAGGGACAGGGATGGGCACTGAAGCTTTCTTT.

This clonotype was recorded many times. The V and J genes are TRBV5-1 and TRBJ2-7, with D perhaps TRBD2 (5 bases). V was shortened by 1 base and J by 3 bases, with 14 bases between the two germline ends. Germline CDR1 and CDR2: SGHRS and YFSETQ. This CDR3 region has 15 residues. The CDR3 here is CASSLSLAFGYEQYF. The CDR3 DNA sequence: TGCGCCAGCAGCTTGAGCCTAGCCTTCGGCTACGAGCAGTACTTC. Combining the CDR3 with reference TRBV5-1 and TRBJ2-7 gives the whole variable domain KAGVTQTPRYLIKTRGQQVTLSCSPISGHRSVSWYQQTPGQGLQFLFEYFSETQRNKGNFPGRFSGRQFSNSRSEMNVSTLELGDSALYLCASSLSLAFGYEQYFGPGTRLTVT.

This clonotype was counted between two and nine times. The chain uses TRBV4-2 and TRBJ1-5; no reliable D call. V shed 0 bases and J shed 0 bases, with 6 bases lying between them. There are 15 residues in the CDR3. Germline lookup yields CDR1 LGHNA and CDR2 YNFKEQ. The CDR3 spells CASSQDWNSNQPQHF. In nucleotides, the CDR3 is TGTGCCAGCAGCCAAGATTGGAATAGCAATCAGCCCCAGCATTTT.

This clonotype has only a few counts. This chain connects TRBV4-1 to TRBJ1-1, with D perhaps TRBD1 (5 bases). The CDR3 extends over 14 amino acids. The V end was cut by 4 bases, the J end by 3 bases, with 12 bases between. Germline lookup yields CDR1 MGHRA and CDR2 YSYEKL. Here the CDR3 DNA reads TGCGCCAGCAGCCTAGAACAGGAGGACACTGAAGCTTTCTTT. As protein: CASSLEQEDTEAFF.